This is a list of T cell receptor beta chains from one sample in a study of blood T cell repertoires in COVID-19. Some clones are missing from TCRdb's copy, which holds only in-frame ones; the method was immunoSEQ multiplex PCR. The sample shows 88,000 or so clones, 86% of them seen only once. Sample: peripheral blood. The receptors here all came from a man between 60 and 75 years old with acute or convalescent COVID-19. CDR3s include the opening cysteine and the closing phenylalanine or tryptophan. A D gene is named only where the DNA matches it firmly. Rows may omit the clone size; those that give it use once, few, many or a size class.

abundance,d_gene,j_gene,v_gene,CDR3aa,CDR3nt
.,TRBD2,TRBJ2-7,TRBV7-2,CASSFPRGGGGSYEQYF,TGTGCCAGCAGCTTCCCGCGGGGGGGAGGCGGCTCCTACGAGCAGTACTTC
.,.,TRBJ2-1,TRBV5-4,CASSLEIYGSNEQFF,TGTGCCAGCAGCTTGGAGATTTACGGGTCCAATGAGCAGTTCTTC
.,TRBD1,TRBJ1-2,TRBV11-2,CASSFRSIGQGRGYTF,TGTGCCAGCAGCTTTCGTTCGATAGGACAGGGTCGTGGCTACACCTTC
.,.,TRBJ1-5,TRBV20-1,CSASTGTLDQPQHF,TGCAGTGCTAGTACTGGGACTTTGGATCAGCCCCAGCATTTT
.,.,TRBJ1-1,TRBV14,CASSQERTLGAFF,TGTGCCAGCAGCCAAGAGAGAACGCTCGGAGCTTTCTTT
.,TRBD1,TRBJ1-2,TRBV5-6,CASSLRRTGPSTNYGYTF,TGTGCCAGCAGCTTGCGCCGGACAGGGCCCTCAACTAACTATGGCTACACCTTC
.,.,TRBJ1-2,TRBV10-1,CASSEDRRGRYGYTF,TGCGCCAGCAGTGAAGACCGCCGGGGAAGGTATGGCTACACCTTC
.,.,TRBJ2-2,TRBV7-2,CASSTPLAGELFF,TGTGCCAGCAGCACTCCGCTAGCCGGGGAGCTGTTTTTT
.,TRBD1,TRBJ2-1,TRBV27,CASSLLQGQGDNEQFF,TGTGCCAGCAGCTTGCTACAGGGGCAGGGGGACAATGAGCAGTTCTTC
.,.,TRBJ1-1,TRBV2,CASSVQGYTEAFF,TGTGCCAGCAGTGTTCAGGGTTACACTGAAGCTTTCTTT
.,.,TRBJ1-1,TRBV3-1/TRBV3-2,CASKFPGNTEAFF,TGTGCCAGCAAATTCCCCGGGAACACTGAAGCTTTCTTT
.,TRBD1,TRBJ1-2,TRBV5-6,CASSLGQGRANYGYTF,TGTGCCAGCAGCTTGGGACAGGGGAGGGCTAACTATGGCTACACCTTC
.,TRBD2,TRBJ2-1,TRBV28,CASKDPSGRASIIYNEQFF,TGTGCCAGCAAAGATCCTAGCGGGAGGGCCTCTATTATCTACAATGAGCAGTTCTTC
.,TRBD1,TRBJ1-1,TRBV12-3/TRBV12-4,CASSYSGTGAFF,TGTGCCAGCAGTTATTCCGGGACAGGAGCTTTCTTT
.,TRBD2,TRBJ2-1,TRBV18,CASSPGLASSYNEQFF,TGTGCCAGCTCACCGGGACTAGCGAGTTCCTACAATGAGCAGTTCTTC
few,.,TRBJ2-1,TRBV4-1,CASSHSGWGNEQFF,TGCGCCAGCAGCCATTCAGGGTGGGGCAATGAGCAGTTCTTC
.,TRBD1,TRBJ2-2,TRBV5-1,CASSLRQGAIGELFF,TGCGCCAGCAGCTTGAGACAGGGGGCCATCGGGGAGCTGTTTTTT
.,.,TRBJ2-7,TRBV7-2,CASSLGGTSSYEQYF,TGTGCCAGCAGCTTAGGGGGCACCTCCTCCTACGAGCAGTACTTC
.,.,TRBJ2-5,TRBV6-5,CASRTGTSEQYF,TGTGCCAGCAGGACCGGGACTTCTGAGCAGTACTTC
.,.,TRBJ1-2,TRBV19,CASADSPSNYGYTF,TGTGCCAGTGCCGACAGTCCTTCTAACTATGGCTACACCTTC
.,.,TRBJ2-6,TRBV11-2,CASSLAGEDRSGANVLTF,TGTGCCAGCAGCTTAGCGGGAGAAGATCGCTCTGGGGCCAACGTCCTGACTTTC
.,TRBD2,TRBJ2-7,TRBV27,CASTRDPGGGQEQYF,TGTGCCAGCACCCGAGACCCGGGAGGGGGTCAGGAGCAGTACTTC
.,.,TRBJ2-7,TRBV23-1,CASSQSRGSFSYEQYF,TGCGCCAGCAGTCAATCGCGGGGATCTTTCTCCTACGAGCAGTACTTC
once,TRBD2,TRBJ2-4,TRBV3-1/TRBV3-2,CASSQDHGGGARNIQYF,TGTGCCAGCAGCCAAGATCATGGCGGGGGGGCAAGGAACATTCAGTACTTC
.,.,TRBJ2-3,TRBV19,CASSRLGPDTQYF,TGTGCCAGTAGTAGACTAGGACCAGATACGCAGTATTTT
.,.,TRBJ2-6,TRBV6-1,CASSESPGQNPGANVLTF,TGTGCCAGCAGTGAATCTCCAGGGCAGAACCCCGGGGCCAACGTCCTGACTTTC
.,.,TRBJ1-2,TRBV28,CASSLQDYGYTF,TGTGCCAGCAGTCTTCAGGACTATGGCTACACCTTC
.,TRBD2,TRBJ2-1,TRBV7-9,CASSLLAGVSYNEQFF,TGTGCCAGCAGCTTACTGGCGGGAGTCTCCTACAATGAGCAGTTCTTC
.,TRBD1,TRBJ1-2,TRBV29-1,CSVGGDSIYGYTF,TGCAGCGTTGGTGGGGACAGCATCTATGGCTACACCTTC
.,.,TRBJ1-4,TRBV19,CASSMSGRAWGLFF,TGTGCCAGTAGTATGTCTGGCAGGGCCTGGGGACTGTTTTTT
.,TRBD1,TRBJ1-2,TRBV9,CASSGRDRGQSGYTF,TGTGCCAGCAGCGGCCGGGACAGGGGGCAAAGTGGCTACACCTTC
.,.,TRBJ2-7,TRBV7-9,CASSLAPDSTYEQYF,TGTGCCAGCAGCTTAGCGCCGGACAGTACCTACGAGCAGTACTTC
.,.,TRBJ1-2,TRBV19,CASTTGGAGIGDYGYTF,TGTGCCAGTACCACCGGAGGGGCAGGGATAGGGGACTATGGCTACACCTTC
.,.,TRBJ1-6,TRBV11-2,CASSLPRNRETLHF,TGTGCCAGCAGCTTACCGAGAAACAGGGAGACCCTCCACTTT
.,.,TRBJ1-1,TRBV6-1,CASSEATGNTEAFF,TGTGCCAGCAGTGAAGCGACAGGGAACACTGAAGCTTTCTTT
.,TRBD2,TRBJ2-5,TRBV7-3,CASSSGGLAGRETQYF,TGTGCCAGCAGCTCCGGGGGACTAGCGGGAAGAGAGACCCAGTACTTC
.,.,TRBJ2-1,TRBV30,CAWSEAGVEQFF,TGTGCCTGGAGTGAAGCAGGGGTTGAGCAGTTCTTC
.,.,TRBJ1-1,TRBV19,CASSAGGIEAFF,TGTGCCAGTAGTGCAGGTGGTATTGAAGCTTTCTTT